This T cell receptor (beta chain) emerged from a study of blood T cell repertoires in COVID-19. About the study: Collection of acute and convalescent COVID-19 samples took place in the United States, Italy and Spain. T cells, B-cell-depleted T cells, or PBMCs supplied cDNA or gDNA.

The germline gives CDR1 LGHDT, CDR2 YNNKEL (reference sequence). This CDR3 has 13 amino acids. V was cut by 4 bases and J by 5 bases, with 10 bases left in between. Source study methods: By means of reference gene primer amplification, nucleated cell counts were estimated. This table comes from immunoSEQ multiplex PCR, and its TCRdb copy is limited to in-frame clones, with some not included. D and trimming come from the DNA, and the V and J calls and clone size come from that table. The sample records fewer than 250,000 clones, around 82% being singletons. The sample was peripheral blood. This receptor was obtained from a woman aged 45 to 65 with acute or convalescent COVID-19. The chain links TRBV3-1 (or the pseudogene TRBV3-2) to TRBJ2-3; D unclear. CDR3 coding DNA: TGTGCCAGCAGCCCCCCCCCGGGAGATACGCAGTATTTT. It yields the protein CASSPPPGDTQYF.